This T cell receptor beta chain originates from a study of human T cells and chemical hapten exposure. As for the study in general: An approximately 2 cm by approximately 2 cm inner upper arm patch received 2% DPC for sensitization. Patients, chiefly female, had alopecia areata, totalis or universalis. Yields of TCR per sample differed, chiefly owing to small differences in pooled library volume.

Germline V gene lookup returns CDR1 SQVTM and CDR2 ANQGSEA. The CDR3 totals 13 residues. The V and J ends lost 3 bases and 7 bases respectively, with 15 bases between them. Time point defined: patch test 1, 2 weeks after DPC sensitization. Treatment reported: therapeutic diphenylcyclopropenone sensitization with weekly scalp DPC. Unique molecular identifiers were affixed to discrete cDNA molecules within the library. TCRdb reanalysed the RACE reads using MiXCR and keeps one entry per CDR3 protein. The table records roughly 80,000 distinct CDR3 sequences, about 10% of them present only once. J is TRBJ2-5 and V is TRBV29-1; D gene unclear. The TCR was taken from a woman in her forties or fifties with alopecia areata. Some clones in this sample may be carry-over from other donors' samples. This sample comprised whole blood, obtained in connection with sensitization to the hapten diphenylcyclopropenone (DPC). CDR3 region: CSVDFGRSGTQYF. Here the CDR3 DNA reads TGCAGCGTTGACTTCGGCAGGTCCGGGACCCAGTACTTC.